Included here is one TCR beta chain sequence, with context. These data come from a study of T cells in tumors after PD-1 blockade. CDR1 SGHKS and CDR2 YYEKEE come from the germline V gene (reference sequence). J lost 0 bases, V lost 4 bases, and 14 bases had no gene match. The CDR3 runs to 18 residues. The protocol was immunoSEQ multiplex PCR, while the TCRdb copy is restricted to in-frame clones and leaves out a portion. The table includes approximately 60,000 clones, about 82% detected once. The clonotype comes from a human donor with basal cell carcinoma. The chain employs TRBV5-5 and TRBJ2-7, with 9 bases that match TRBD1. This specimen was PBMCs, taken before anti-PD-1 treatment. CDR3 loop: CASSPTFRDRVVSYEQYF. CDR3 DNA sequence: TGTGCCAGCAGCCCCACATTCCGGGACAGGGTGGTCTCCTACGAGCAGTACTTC.